The present TCR beta chain was sequenced within a study of human T cells and chemical hapten exposure. Across the whole study: Skin of the upper inner arm, roughly 2 cm by roughly 2 cm, received 2% DPC for sensitization.

J was trimmed by 6 bases and V by 5 bases; bases with no gene match: 10. CDR1 is SGHTA, CDR2 FQGNSA, per germline. The length of the CDR3 is 15 residues. It was the library that attached unique molecular identifiers to individual cDNA molecules. TCRdb reprocessed the RACE reads with MiXCR, giving one entry per CDR3 protein. The sample shows a few hundred thousand distinct CDR3 sequences, more than 4.5% of them seen only once. Time point in this sample: patch test 1, 2 weeks after DPC sensitization. Described treatment: therapeutic diphenylcyclopropenone sensitization with weekly scalp DPC. Points from the study as a whole: TCRs exceeding 1 in 1000 frequency stayed unchanged with DPC sensitization.

This clonotype occurred many times. The antigen remains unidentified. This sequence joins TRBV7-2 and TRBJ2-1; 7 bases map to TRBD1. The receptor was isolated from a woman aged 45-65 years with alopecia areata. Some clones in this sample may be carry-over from other donors' samples. The material was whole blood, obtained in connection with sensitization to the hapten diphenylcyclopropenone (DPC). CDR3 in amino acids: CASSPGQPIINEQFF. The CDR3 coding sequence is TGTGCCAGCAGCCCGGGACAGCCTATTATCAATGAGCAGTTCTTC.